Presented here are 13 T cell receptor beta chains from one specimen sequenced in a study of Graves' ophthalmopathy and Graves' hyperthyroidism (dated by TCRdb to 2016 to 2019). The run used an Illumina HiSeq 2000. For repertoire sequencing, the TCR beta CDR3 regions were amplified from RNA transcripts. The first round of RT-PCR was done with HTBI primers and the Qiagen OneStep RT-PCR kit, and was followed by a second round of multiplex PCR, then size selection and purification. TCRdb cleaned the public reads at Q25 with fastp, built clones with MiXCR and kept in-frame beta chains. Each entry merges the rows of one CDR3 protein and shows their most common DNA and genes. Across this sample there are 500,000 to 700,000 distinct CDR3 sequences, with about two fifths seen only once. The ten largest clones capture less than 4.5% of the sample. Input material: peripheral blood or thyroid tissue (not recorded which). These receptors were taken from an adult man with Graves' hyperthyroidism.

The chain couples TRBV5-4 to TRBJ2-7, with a weak D call TRBD2 (5 bases). Trimming took off 2 bases at V and 6 bases at J, with 12 bases between the two ends. The CDR3 runs 13 residues. In germline, CDR1 is SGHNT, CDR2 YYREEE (reference sequence). The CDR3 spells CASSLSHRGEQYF. The CDR3 DNA sequence: TGTGCCAGCAGCTTATCTCACCGGGGCGAGCAGTACTTC.

At least ten counts were recorded for this clonotype. The gene calls are TRBV7-3 and TRBJ1-6; D is undetermined. The CDR3 is made up of 14 amino acids. Trimming shortened V by 4 bases and J by 5 bases, and 9 bases separated the two germline ends. Germline V gene sequence: CDR1 SGHTA, CDR2 FQGTGA. CDR3 DNA: TGTGCCAGCAGCTCAGGATCTGATAATTCACCCCTCCACTTT. Translating gives CASSSGSDNSPLHF.

This clonotype was picked up many times. The chain carries TRBV7-2 and TRBJ1-6; 7 positions agree with TRBD1. Per germline, CDR1 SGHTA and CDR2 FQGNSA. Losses at the gene ends were 6 bases for V and 6 bases for J; bases not matched to a gene: 11. CDR3 length: 16 amino acids. The CDR3, as DNA: TGTGCCAGCAGGGCTAGTGGGACAGTGTTTAATTCACCCCTCCACTTT. Its protein is CASRASGTVFNSPLHF.

Concerning this clonotype itself: Being one base from a much bigger clone, this may be a read error. The rearrangement joins TRBV2 to TRBJ2-5; D gene uncertain. CDR3 length: 14 amino acids. V was clipped by 6 bases and J by 4 bases, with 15 bases between them. From germline, CDR1 is SNHLY and CDR2 FYNNEI. The CDR3 nucleotides read TGTGCCAGCAGCTTGGTCCAGAGACGAGAGACCCAGTACTTC. It encodes CASSLVQRRETQYF.

A remark on this clonotype: Since a much larger clone is just one base distant, this may be a read error. The rearrangement joins TRBV4-1 to TRBJ2-7; D is tentatively TRBD1 or TRBD2 (5 bases each). CDR3 size: 16 residues. The V gene's germline CDR1 is MGHRA and CDR2 YSYEKL. V was shortened by 3 bases and J by 2 bases, with 17 bases between the two germline ends. The DNA for the CDR3 is TGCGCCAGCAGCCAGATACTTACAAGGGACGCCTACGAGCAGTACTTC. This translates into CASSQILTRDAYEQYF.

About this clonotype itself: A read error may account for a junction end that differs from germline. The chain is built from TRBV12-3 or TRBV12-4 and TRBJ2-2, with D possibly TRBD2 on 5 matching bases. This CDR3 contains 13 residues. DNA of the CDR3: TGTGCCAGCAGTTTCACTGGGTCCGGGGAGCTGCTTTTT. Translated, it gives CASSFTGSGELLF.

This clonotype has a count of ten or more. The chain uses TRBV15 and TRBJ1-1; 7 positions agree with TRBD1. This CDR3 is built from 18 residues. Germline loops: CDR1 LNHNV, CDR2 YYDKDF (reference sequence). J gave up 1 base and V 0 bases, and 11 bases lay outside the gene matches. Written as DNA, the CDR3 is TGTGCCACCAGCAGAGACTTGAACAGGGGTTTGGCGAACACTGAAGCTTTCTTT. This encodes CATSRDLNRGLANTEAFF.

This clonotype was counted many times. The chain uses TRBV2 and TRBJ1-5; 9 positions match TRBD1. Germline V gene lookup returns CDR1 SNHLY and CDR2 FYNNEI. The V segment lost 8 bases and the J segment 6 bases; nucleotides outside the gene matches: 8. The CDR3 has 14 residues. Here the CDR3 DNA reads TGTGCCAGCCGTCAGGGACAGGGTGCTCAGCCCCAGCATTTT. Translation gives CASRQGQGAQPQHF.

There are many counts of this clonotype. J is TRBJ2-7 and V is TRBV7-9; possibly TRBD1 for D (6 bases). From germline, CDR1 is SEHNR and CDR2 FQNEAQ (reference sequence). Trimming left V 6 bases short and J 0 bases short, with 9 bases between. This CDR3 contains 13 residues. CDR3 loop: CASSGQISYEQYF. The CDR3 DNA follows: TGTGCCAGCAGTGGACAGATCTCCTACGAGCAGTACTTC. The variable domain in full, completed from reference TRBV7-9 and TRBJ2-7, reads DTGVSQNPRHKITKRGQNVTFRCDPISEHNRLYWYRQTLGQGPEFLTYFQNEAQLEKSRLLSDRFSAERPKGSFSTLEIQRTEQGDSAMYLCASSGQISYEQYFGPGTRLTVT.

This clonotype was recorded many times. The chain is built from TRBV6-1 and TRBJ1-2, with TRBD1 identical over 8 bases. The germline V gene has CDR1 MNHNS and CDR2 SASEGT. CDR3 length equals 14 residues. The trim removed 2 bases at V and 6 bases at J, leaving 5 bases unmatched. CDR3 nucleotides: TGTGCCAGCAGTGAAACCCAGGGGGCTCATGGCTACACCTTC. Residues: CASSETQGAHGYTF.

The chain uses TRBV7-3 and TRBJ2-5; D uncertain. There are 15 residues in the CDR3. The germline V gene encodes CDR1 SGHTA and CDR2 FQGTGA. V lost 3 bases, J lost 3 bases, and 14 bases lay in between. CDR3 DNA sequence: TGTGCCAGCAGCTTGGCCGTGGGGTTGGAAGAGACCCAGTACTTC. Translating gives CASSLAVGLEETQYF.

This clonotype was seen many times. The V call is TRBV28, the J call TRBJ1-4; no clear D gene. This CDR3 has 11 amino acids. Deletions cut 6 bases from V and 8 bases from J, with 7 bases between. Germline V gene data show CDR1 as MDHEN and CDR2 as SYDVKM. This chain's CDR3 is CASSLQEKLFF. The DNA for the CDR3 is TGTGCCAGCAGCTTACAGGAAAAACTGTTTTTT.

A word on this clonotype: A read error is possible here, since a much larger clone lies one base away. The V and J genes are TRBV7-9 and TRBJ1-2, with no clear D. The CDR3 loop spans 14 amino acids. The germline gives CDR1 SEHNR, CDR2 FQNEAQ (reference sequence). CDR3 region: CASSRSEDNCGYTF. For the CDR3, the DNA is TGTGCCAGCAGCCGGTCAGAAGACAACTGTGGCTACACCTTC.